The 8 T cell receptor beta chains below were found in one sample sequenced in a study of cytomegalovirus exposure and HLA in healthy donors. PCR involved 60 Vbeta and 13 Jbeta primers. Measured with immunoSEQ multiplex PCR; TCRdb has only the in-frame clones, and not every one. The sample records about 130,000 clones, roughly two thirds being singletons. Material for sequencing was PBMCs. The receptors were sampled from a man aged 25-45 years in good health and CMV-seropositive.

This sequence joins TRBV10-3 and TRBJ2-5; the D gene is possibly TRBD2 (6 bases). Per the germline V gene, CDR1 is ENHRY and CDR2 is SYGVKD. V lost 8 bases to trimming and J lost 1 base, with 11 bases between them. The CDR3 is 13 amino acids. DNA of the CDR3: TGTGCCATCTGTAAGGGACTCCAAGAGACCCAGTACTTC. It yields the protein CAICKGLQETQYF.

The V gene is TRBV6-6, the J gene TRBJ2-7; a possible D gene is TRBD2 (6 bases). V lost 7 bases and J lost 4, with 17 bases in between. CDR1 is MNHNY, CDR2 SVGAGI, per germline (reference sequence). The CDR3 contains 14 residues. CDR3 coding DNA: TGTGCCAGCAAGAGCATAGCGGCGAATTACGAGCAGTACTTC. Residues: CASKSIAANYEQYF.

The rearrangement links TRBV18 to TRBJ1-2, with D possibly being TRBD1 (5 bases). V shed 3 bases and J shed 4 bases, with 21 bases lying between them. The CDR3 has 17 residues. Germline CDR1 and CDR2: KGHSH and LQKENI. CDR3 coding DNA: TGTGCCAGCTCACCCGGGACTGGGGCGGCGGCGGGCTATGGCTACACCTTC. Residues: CASSPGTGAAAGYGYTF.

V and J are TRBV5-4 and TRBJ2-5; D is possibly TRBD2 (6 bases). V was cut by 4 bases and J by 1 base, with 17 bases left in between. The CDR3 extends over 16 amino acids. Germline V gene data show CDR1 as SGHNT and CDR2 as YYREEE (reference sequence). The CDR3 sequence is CASSTRLGGFQETQYF. The CDR3, as DNA: TGTGCCAGCAGCACTCGCCTGGGGGGTTTCCAAGAGACCCAGTACTTC.

This chain joins TRBV5-1 and TRBJ2-1, with 16 bases fitting TRBD2. With V trimmed by 4 bases and J by 10 bases, 2 bases remained unmatched. From germline, CDR1 is SGHRS and CDR2 YFSETQ. The CDR3 totals 14 residues. The CDR3 sequence is CASSVGLAGGEQFF. CDR3 in DNA: TGCGCCAGCAGCGTGGGACTAGCGGGGGGGGAGCAGTTCTTC.

This chain links TRBV5-6 with TRBJ2-1, with 10 nucleotides matching TRBD2. Trimming at V came to 4 bases and at J to 9 bases, leaving 10 bases not matched to a gene. Germline values: CDR1 SGHDT, CDR2 YYEEEE. The CDR3 spans 15 residues. CDR3 region: CASSGSGRALGEQFF. The CDR3 DNA reads as TGTGCCAGCAGCGGGAGCGGGAGGGCCCTCGGTGAGCAGTTCTTC. Based on the CDR3 plus reference TRBV5-6 and TRBJ2-1, the full variable domain is DAGVTQSPTHLIKTRGQQVTLRCSPKSGHDTVSWYQQALGQGPQFIFQYYEEEERQRGNFPDRFSGHQFPNYSSELNVNALLLGDSALYLCASSGSGRALGEQFFGPGTRLTVL.

This clone was seen a handful of times. J is TRBJ2-7 and V is TRBV5-1; TRBD1 might be the D (6 bases). With 3 bases removed from V and 0 bases from J, the gap between germline ends came to 10 bases. Germline V lookup: CDR1 SGHRS, CDR2 YFSETQ. This CDR3 region has 14 residues. DNA of the CDR3: TGCGCCAGCAGCTCAGGGGACGGCTCCTACGAGCAGTACTTC. Protein: CASSSGDGSYEQYF.

The rearrangement uses TRBV15 and TRBJ2-1, with 12 nucleotides matching TRBD2. Germline CDR1 and CDR2: LNHNV and YYDKDF (reference sequence). This CDR3 has 16 amino acids. V shed 0 bases and J 7 bases; nucleotides not matched to a gene: 4. For the CDR3, the DNA is TGTGCCACCAGCAGAGACTTAGGGACTAGCGGGAATGAGCAGTTCTTC. It specifies CATSRDLGTSGNEQFF.